This T cell receptor (beta chain) was sequenced for a study of identifying expanded T cells in peripheral blood. The study, taken as a whole, reports: Clone count variance between approximately two-week samples rose with total template count. Over two and four weeks, about 15 and 19 clones changed, versus roughly 1.2 between replicates.

Healthy donors had no documented immune events, such as infections, while sampled. Only in-frame clones appear in the TCRdb table, and some are missing; sequencing was by immunoSEQ multiplex PCR. The repertoire holds about 100,000 clones, with over 80% as singletons. Per germline, CDR1 LNHDA and CDR2 SQIVND (reference sequence). CDR3 length: 17 amino acids. The ends lost 6 bases at V and 2 bases at J; junction bases unmatched: 13. About this clone: Antigen: not known.

The receptor was derived from a person between 18 and 69 years old in good health. Sample: blood. The rearrangement uses TRBV19 and TRBJ1-2; 9 bases fit TRBD1. The CDR3 here is CASRQGALGGGNYGYTF. The DNA for the CDR3 is TGTGCCAGTAGACAGGGGGCGCTCGGAGGGGGCAACTATGGCTACACCTTC.